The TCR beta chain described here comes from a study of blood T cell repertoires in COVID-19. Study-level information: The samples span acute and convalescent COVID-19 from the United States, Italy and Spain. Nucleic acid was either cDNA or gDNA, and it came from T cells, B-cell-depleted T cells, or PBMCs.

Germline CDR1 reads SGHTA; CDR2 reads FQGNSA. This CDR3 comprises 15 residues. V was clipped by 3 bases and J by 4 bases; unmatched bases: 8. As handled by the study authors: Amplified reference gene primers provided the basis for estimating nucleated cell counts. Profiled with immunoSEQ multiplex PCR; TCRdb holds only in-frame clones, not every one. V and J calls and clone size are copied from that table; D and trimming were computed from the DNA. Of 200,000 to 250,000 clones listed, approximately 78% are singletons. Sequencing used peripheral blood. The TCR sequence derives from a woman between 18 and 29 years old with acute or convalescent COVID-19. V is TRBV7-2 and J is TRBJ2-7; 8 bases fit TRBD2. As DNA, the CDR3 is TGTGCCAGCAGCTTCGTGGCGGGAGGTATTTACGAGCAGTACTTC. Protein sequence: CASSFVAGGIYEQYF. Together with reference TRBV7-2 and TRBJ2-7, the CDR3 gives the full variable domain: GAGVSQSPSNKVTEKGKDVELRCDPISGHTALYWYRQSLGQGLEFLIYFQGNSAPDKSGLPSDRFSAERTGGSVSTLTIQRTQQEDSAVYLCASSFVAGGIYEQYFGPGTRLTVT.